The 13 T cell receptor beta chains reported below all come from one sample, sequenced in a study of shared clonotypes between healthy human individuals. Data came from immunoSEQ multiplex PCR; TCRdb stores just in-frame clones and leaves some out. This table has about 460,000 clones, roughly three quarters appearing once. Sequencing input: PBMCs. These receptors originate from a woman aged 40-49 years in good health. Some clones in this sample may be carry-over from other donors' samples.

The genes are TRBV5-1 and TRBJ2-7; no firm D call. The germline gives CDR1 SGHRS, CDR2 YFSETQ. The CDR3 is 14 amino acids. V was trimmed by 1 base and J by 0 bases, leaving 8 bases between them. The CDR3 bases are TGCGCCAGCAGCTTGCACGAAAGCTCCTACGAGCAGTACTTC. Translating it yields CASSLHESSYEQYF.

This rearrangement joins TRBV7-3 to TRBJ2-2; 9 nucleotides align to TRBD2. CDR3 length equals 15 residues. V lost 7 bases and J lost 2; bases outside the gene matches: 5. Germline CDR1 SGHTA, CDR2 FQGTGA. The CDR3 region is CASMGGRANTGELFF. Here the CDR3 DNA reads TGTGCCAGCATGGGCGGGAGGGCCAACACCGGGGAGCTGTTTTTT.

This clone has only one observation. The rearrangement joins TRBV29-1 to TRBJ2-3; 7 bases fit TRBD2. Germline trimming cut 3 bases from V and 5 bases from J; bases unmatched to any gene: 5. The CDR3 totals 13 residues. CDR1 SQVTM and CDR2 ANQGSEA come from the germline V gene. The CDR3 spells CSVESGGGDTQYF. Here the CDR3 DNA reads TGCAGCGTTGAGTCGGGAGGAGGAGATACGCAGTATTTT.

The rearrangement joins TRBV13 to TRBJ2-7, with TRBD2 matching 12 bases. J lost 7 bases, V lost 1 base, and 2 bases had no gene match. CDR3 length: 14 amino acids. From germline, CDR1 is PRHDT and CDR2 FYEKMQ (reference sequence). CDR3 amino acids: CASSLASGREEQYF. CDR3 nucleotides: TGTGCCAGCAGCTTAGCTAGCGGGAGGGAGGAGCAGTACTTC.

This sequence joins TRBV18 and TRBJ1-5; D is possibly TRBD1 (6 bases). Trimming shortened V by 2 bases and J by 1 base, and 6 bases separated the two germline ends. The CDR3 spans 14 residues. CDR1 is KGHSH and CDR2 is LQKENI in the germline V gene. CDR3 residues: CASSPGQSNQPQHF. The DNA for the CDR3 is TGTGCCAGCTCACCAGGACAGAGCAATCAGCCCCAGCATTTT.

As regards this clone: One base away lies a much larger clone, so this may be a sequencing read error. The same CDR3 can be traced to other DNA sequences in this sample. DNA of the CDR3: TGTGCCAGCAGCCAAGTCGGTGGATCGAACACTGAAGCTTTCTTT. Translated: CASSQVGGSNTEAFF. The rearrangement joins TRBV4-1 to TRBJ1-1; no definite D call. CDR3 length: 15 residues. The germline gives CDR1 MGHRA, CDR2 YSYEKL.

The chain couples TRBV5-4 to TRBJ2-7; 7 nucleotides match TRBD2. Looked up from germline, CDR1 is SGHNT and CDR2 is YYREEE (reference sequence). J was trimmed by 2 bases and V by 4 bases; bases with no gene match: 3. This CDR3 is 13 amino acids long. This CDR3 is CASSRTRTYEQYF. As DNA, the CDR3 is TGTGCCAGCAGCCGGACTAGAACCTACGAGCAGTACTTC.

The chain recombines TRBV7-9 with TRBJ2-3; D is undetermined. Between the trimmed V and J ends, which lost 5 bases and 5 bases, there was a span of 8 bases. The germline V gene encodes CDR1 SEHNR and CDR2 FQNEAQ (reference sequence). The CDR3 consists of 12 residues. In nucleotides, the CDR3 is TGTGCCAGCAGCCCCCAAGGAGATACGCAGTATTTT. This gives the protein CASSPQGDTQYF.

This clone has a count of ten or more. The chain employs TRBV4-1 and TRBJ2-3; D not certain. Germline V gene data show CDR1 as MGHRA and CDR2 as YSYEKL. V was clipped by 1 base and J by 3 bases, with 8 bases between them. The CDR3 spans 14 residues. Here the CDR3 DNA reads TGCGCCAGCAGCCAAGGACGGAGAACAGATACGCAGTATTTT. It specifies CASSQGRRTDTQYF.

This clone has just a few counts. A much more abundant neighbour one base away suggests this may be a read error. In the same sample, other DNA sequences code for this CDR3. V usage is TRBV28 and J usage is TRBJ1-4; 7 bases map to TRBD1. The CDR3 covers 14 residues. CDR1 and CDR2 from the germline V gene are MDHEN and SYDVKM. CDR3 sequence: CASSLVTGDRKLFF. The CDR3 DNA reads TGTGCCAGCAGTTTAGTTACAGGGGACAGAAAACTGTTCTTT.

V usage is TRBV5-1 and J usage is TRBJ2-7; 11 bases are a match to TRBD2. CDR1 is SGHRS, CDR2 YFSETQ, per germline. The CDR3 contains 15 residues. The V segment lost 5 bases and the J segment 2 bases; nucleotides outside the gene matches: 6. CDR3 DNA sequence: TGCGCCAGCAGTCCCGGGACTAGCGGACCCTACGAGCAGTACTTC. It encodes CASSPGTSGPYEQYF.

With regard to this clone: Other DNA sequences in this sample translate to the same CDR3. DNA of the CDR3: TGTGCCAGCTCCGGACTAGCGGGAGACGAGCAGTTCTTC. Translated, it gives CASSGLAGDEQFF. This chain links TRBV18 with TRBJ2-1, with TRBD2 matching over 13 bases. Germline CDR1 and CDR2: KGHSH and LQKENI. V shed 6 bases and J 10 bases; nucleotides not matched to a gene: 3. CDR3 length: 13 residues.

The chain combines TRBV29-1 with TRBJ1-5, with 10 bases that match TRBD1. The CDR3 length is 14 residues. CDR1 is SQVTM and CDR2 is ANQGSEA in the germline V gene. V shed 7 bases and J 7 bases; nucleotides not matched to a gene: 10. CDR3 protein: CSAPGQGKEQPQHF. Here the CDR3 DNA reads TGCAGCGCCCCGGGACAGGGGAAGGAACAGCCCCAGCATTTT.